Each of the 27 T cell receptor beta chains below was sequenced from the same sample in a study of post-analysis software for immune sequencing data. Findings and caveats of the study: Patients showed TRBV5-6, TRBV5-1 and TRBV20-1 among five TRBV segments more frequent than in controls.

Their cognate antigens are unknown. Unique molecular identifiers were carried by the TCR beta cDNA libraries. TCRdb called the PCR reads again in MiXCR, with one record for every CDR3 protein. Of 450,000 to 650,000 distinct CDR3 sequences listed, 44% are singletons. The sequenced material came from blood. The receptors were sampled from a girl between 5 and 17 years old with multiple sclerosis.

V is TRBV6-1 and J is TRBJ2-4; D perhaps matches TRBD2 (6 bases). Germline V CDR1 and CDR2: MNHNS, SASEGT. V was cut by 8 bases and J by 2 bases, with 13 bases left in between. CDR3 length equals 14 residues. The CDR3, as DNA: TGTGCCAGCTTCGAAGCGGGTACCAAAAACATTCAGTACTTC. Translating it yields CASFEAGTKNIQYF.

The gene calls are TRBV20-1 and TRBJ2-3; D ambiguous. This CDR3 comprises 12 residues. Germline V CDR1 and CDR2: DFQATT, SNEGSKA (reference sequence). V was shortened by 5 bases and J by 6 bases, with 12 bases between the two germline ends. CDR3 residues: CSALRAADTQYF. CDR3 nucleotides: TGCAGTGCTTTAAGGGCGGCCGATACGCAGTATTTT.

There are a few counts of this clonotype. The gene calls are TRBV6-5 and TRBJ2-1; 13 bases are a match to TRBD2. J lost 8 bases, V lost 0 bases, and 4 bases had no gene match. The CDR3 is 16 residues long. Germline V gene sequence: CDR1 MNHEY, CDR2 SVGAGI. The CDR3 sequence: CASSYSIGTSGDEQFF. CDR3 nucleotide sequence: TGTGCCAGCAGTTACTCGATAGGGACTAGCGGGGATGAGCAGTTCTTC.

The chain employs TRBV5-6 and TRBJ2-1; no firm D call. This CDR3 is 15 amino acids long. The V end lost 4 bases, the J end lost 0 bases, and 11 bases lay between the germline ends. Per the germline V gene, CDR1 is SGHDT and CDR2 is YYEEEE. For the CDR3, the DNA is TGTGCCAGCAGCCTCGGGTGGGGCTCCTACAATGAGCAGTTCTTC. This gives the protein CASSLGWGSYNEQFF.

The rearrangement joins TRBV10-3 to TRBJ2-3; D tentatively reads TRBD1 or TRBD2 (5 bases each). Germline loops: CDR1 ENHRY, CDR2 SYGVKD. Trimming removed 3 bases from V and 2 bases from J, with 9 bases in between. This CDR3 contains 14 residues. This chain's CDR3 is CAISEPGLTDTQYF. The CDR3 coding sequence is TGTGCCATCAGTGAACCGGGGCTCACAGATACGCAGTATTTT.

This clonotype was picked up one time. Germline is not matched at one junction end, which may reflect a read error. V usage is TRBV12-3 or TRBV12-4 and J usage is TRBJ2-3, with TRBD2 identical over 9 bases. The CDR3 length is 17 residues. For the CDR3, the DNA is TGCGCCAGCAGTTTAGCGGGGGACTCCTTGAGCACAGATACGCAGTATTTT. Translated: CASSLAGDSLSTDTQYF.

In its sample, this clonotype was seen a few times. V gene TRBV10-3 combines with J gene TRBJ2-3; D might be TRBD2 (5 bases). CDR1 is ENHRY, CDR2 SYGVKD, per germline. V lost 7 bases and J 1 base, leaving 18 bases between the germline ends. The CDR3 has 16 amino acids. CDR3 nucleotides: TGTGCCATCACCAGTCCAGAGGGTGTGGGCACAGATACGCAGTATTTT. Translated, it gives CAITSPEGVGTDTQYF.

This clonotype has just a few counts. This chain joins TRBV28 and TRBJ2-1; 9 positions match TRBD2. Germline V gene lookup returns CDR1 MDHEN and CDR2 SYDVKM. V lost 3 bases, J lost 5 bases, and 5 bases stayed unmatched. CDR3 length: 15 amino acids. This CDR3 is CASSFSGLADNEQFF. CDR3 sequence (DNA): TGTGCCAGCAGTTTCTCGGGACTAGCAGACAATGAGCAGTTCTTC.

The CDR3 sequence is CASSLATDSLATNEKLFF. The CDR3 nucleotides are TGTGCCAGCAGCTTAGCCACAGACTCGCTCGCAACTAATGAAAAACTGTTTTTT. The V gene is TRBV7-9, the J gene TRBJ1-4; D not certain. V was trimmed by 0 bases and J by 0 bases, leaving 14 bases between them. This CDR3 region has 18 residues. Per the germline V gene, CDR1 is SEHNR and CDR2 is FQNEAQ (reference sequence).

The J gene is TRBJ1-1, the V gene TRBV20-1, with a weak D call TRBD1 (6 bases). Germline V gene data show CDR1 as DFQATT and CDR2 as SNEGSKA (reference sequence). The CDR3 runs 14 residues. V lost 6 bases and J lost 4, with 18 bases in between. The CDR3 DNA follows: TGCAGTGCCCATCTGGGGGCGGTTCGCACTGAAGCTTTCTTT. It specifies CSAHLGAVRTEAFF.

The rearrangement uses TRBV9 and TRBJ2-1, with D perhaps matching TRBD2 (5 bases). The CDR3 extends over 15 amino acids. V dropped 2 bases and J dropped 2 bases, with 11 bases sitting between them. Germline CDR1 is SGDLS and CDR2 is YYNGEE. CDR3 protein: CASSVAGEPYNEQFF. The CDR3 region has the DNA TGTGCCAGCAGCGTCGCCGGGGAGCCCTACAATGAGCAGTTCTTC.

The chain is built from TRBV6-1 and TRBJ2-7; 7 positions agree with TRBD1. CDR1 and CDR2 from the germline V gene are MNHNS and SASEGT. Trimming at V came to 6 bases and at J to 1 base, leaving 3 bases not matched to a gene. The CDR3 consists of 13 residues. The CDR3 coding sequence is TGTGCCAGCAGGGTGACAGGGTCCTACGAGCAGTACTTC. Its protein is CASRVTGSYEQYF.

The V and J genes are TRBV12-3 or TRBV12-4 and TRBJ2-7; the match to TRBD2 covers 10 bases. Losses at the gene ends were 5 bases for V and 1 base for J; bases not matched to a gene: 8. The CDR3 consists of 16 residues. CDR3 in amino acids: CASSPHSGRFSYEQYF. DNA for the CDR3: TGTGCCAGCAGTCCCCATAGCGGGAGGTTTTCCTACGAGCAGTACTTC.

The chain combines TRBV6-5 with TRBJ1-2; D remains unclear. CDR1 is MNHEY, CDR2 SVGAGI, per germline. The CDR3 consists of 15 residues. Trimming removed 5 bases at V and 2 bases at J, with 15 bases between. DNA for the CDR3: TGTGCCAGCAGTCCCTGGACCGACCTCAACTATGGCTACACCTTC. This sequence encodes CASSPWTDLNYGYTF.

This clonotype was seen a handful of times. The chain combines TRBV5-5 with TRBJ2-4; D is possibly TRBD2 (6 bases). V gave up 1 base and J gave up 8 bases, with 10 bases separating them. The CDR3 loop spans 13 amino acids. Germline V gene sequence: CDR1 SGHKS, CDR2 YYEKEE (reference sequence). CDR3 sequence: CASSLPWEDIQYF. For the CDR3, the DNA is TGTGCCAGCAGCTTGCCCTGGGAGGACATTCAGTACTTC.

This clonotype was seen a few times. The chain couples TRBV10-3 to TRBJ2-3; 8 bases fit TRBD2. The CDR3 has 15 amino acids. Germline CDR1 is ENHRY and CDR2 is SYGVKD. J lost 0 bases, V lost 10 bases, and 9 bases had no gene match. CDR3 amino acids: CATQTSASSTDTQYF. CDR3 in DNA: TGTGCCACCCAGACTAGCGCTTCTAGCACAGATACGCAGTATTTT.

The chain joins TRBV7-2 to TRBJ1-3; D is perhaps TRBD1 (5 bases). Germline-derived CDR1 and CDR2 are SGHTA and FQGNSA. V was cut by 1 base and J by 1 base, with 11 bases left in between. The CDR3 runs 16 residues. The CDR3 protein is CASSLGSTASGNTIYF. The CDR3 DNA follows: TGTGCCAGCAGCTTAGGATCGACAGCTTCTGGAAACACCATATATTTT.

The rearrangement joins TRBV6-2 or TRBV6-3 to TRBJ2-7, with D maybe TRBD1 (8 bases). Germline loops: CDR1 MNHEY, CDR2 SVGEGT. This CDR3 contains 15 residues. The germline V and J ends were trimmed by 2 bases and 7 bases, with 18 bases remaining between them. The chain's CDR3 is CASSYSGTGLGEQYF. The CDR3 bases are TGTGCCAGCAGTTACAGCGGGACAGGCCTAGGGGAGCAGTACTTC.

This clonotype has only a few counts. The J gene is TRBJ1-1, the V gene TRBV7-8; D is perhaps TRBD1 (5 bases). From germline, CDR1 is SGHVS and CDR2 FQNEAQ. This CDR3 contains 14 residues. Trimming removed 5 bases from V and 4 bases from J, with 14 bases in between. CDR3 DNA sequence: TGTGCCAGCAGCAGACGAAGTGGGGGCACTGAAGCTTTCTTT. It encodes CASSRRSGGTEAFF.

The sample holds a few counts of this clonotype. This chain uses TRBV6-1 with TRBJ2-3; D gene uncertain. V lost 4 bases and J lost 11, with 7 bases in between. This CDR3 is 10 amino acids long. Germline V CDR1 and CDR2: MNHNS, SASEGT. The CDR3 DNA reads TGTGCCAGCAGTGGGGTATGGCAGTATTTT. Residues: CASSGVWQYF.

The J gene is TRBJ1-2, the V gene TRBV5-1, with D unclear. The CDR3 is 14 amino acids. Germline V gene lookup returns CDR1 SGHRS and CDR2 YFSETQ. Deletions cut 0 bases from V and 4 bases from J, with 10 bases between. In nucleotides, the CDR3 is TGCGCCAGCAGCTTGGTTTCAGAGTCCTATGGCTACACCTTC. This encodes CASSLVSESYGYTF.

V gene TRBV7-2 combines with J gene TRBJ2-3; TRBD2 agrees at 8 bases. CDR3 size: 15 residues. The trim removed 0 bases at V and 5 bases at J, leaving 4 bases unmatched. Germline values: CDR1 SGHTA, CDR2 FQGNSA. In nucleotides, the CDR3 is TGTGCCAGCAGCTTAGCAGCGGGAGAGGGAGATACGCAGTATTTT. This gives the protein CASSLAAGEGDTQYF.

The CDR3 reads CASSFIGAGQPQHF. The CDR3, as DNA: TGTGCCAGCAGTTTCATAGGGGCCGGACAGCCCCAGCATTTT. The chain employs TRBV12-3 or TRBV12-4 and TRBJ1-5; D might be TRBD1 (5 bases). V was pared by 3 bases and J by 7 bases, with 13 bases between. The CDR3 runs to 14 residues.

The chain couples TRBV11-2 to TRBJ1-1, with D possibly being TRBD1 (5 bases). The CDR3 has 16 residues. Germline CDR1 SGHAT, CDR2 FQNNGV. V was pared by 4 bases and J by 0 bases, with 15 bases between. Here the CDR3 DNA reads TGTGCCAGCAGCTCGACCTGGGGGGAGATGAACACTGAAGCTTTCTTT. This encodes CASSSTWGEMNTEAFF.

The sample holds a few counts of this clonotype. This chain uses TRBV7-9 with TRBJ2-7; the D gene is possibly TRBD1 (6 bases). V was cut by 4 bases and J by 2 bases, with 15 bases left in between. In germline, CDR1 is SEHNR, CDR2 FQNEAQ (reference sequence). The CDR3 runs to 15 residues. The CDR3 region has the DNA TGTGCCAGCAGCTCAGGTGGACAGAATCCCTACGAGCAGTACTTC. It encodes CASSSGGQNPYEQYF.

The chain employs TRBV20-1 and TRBJ1-1, with 7 positions matching TRBD1. This CDR3 contains 12 residues. V gave up 7 bases and J gave up 4 bases; unmatched junction bases: 6. Germline V gene sequence: CDR1 DFQATT, CDR2 SNEGSKA (reference sequence). The CDR3 DNA sequence: TGCAGTGTACAGGGGTGGGGCACTGAAGCTTTCTTT. Its protein is CSVQGWGTEAFF.

The rearrangement links TRBV12-3 or TRBV12-4 to TRBJ2-4; no firm D call. The CDR3 spans 11 residues. V was pared by 4 bases and J by 11 bases, with 9 bases between. DNA of the CDR3: TGTGCCAGCAGTTCCCAGAAGGTTCAGTACTTC. Translating gives CASSSQKVQYF.